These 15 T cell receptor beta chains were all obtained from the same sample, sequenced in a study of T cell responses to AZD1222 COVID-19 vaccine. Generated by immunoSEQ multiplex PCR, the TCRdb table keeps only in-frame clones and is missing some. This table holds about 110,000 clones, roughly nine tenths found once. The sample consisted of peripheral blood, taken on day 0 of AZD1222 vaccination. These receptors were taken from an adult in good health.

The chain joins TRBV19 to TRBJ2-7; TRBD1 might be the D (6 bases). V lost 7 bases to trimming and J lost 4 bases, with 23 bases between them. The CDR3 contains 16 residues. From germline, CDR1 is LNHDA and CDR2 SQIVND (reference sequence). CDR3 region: CASTILRDKRQYEQYF. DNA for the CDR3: TGTGCCAGTACCATACTCCGGGACAAAAGACAATACGAGCAGTACTTC.

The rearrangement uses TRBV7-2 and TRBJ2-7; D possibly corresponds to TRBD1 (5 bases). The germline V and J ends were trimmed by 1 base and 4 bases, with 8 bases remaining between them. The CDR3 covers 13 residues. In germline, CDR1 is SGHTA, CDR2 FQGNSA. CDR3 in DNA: TGTGCCAGCAGCTTAGAAGGGGTTTACGAGCAGTACTTC. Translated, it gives CASSLEGVYEQYF.

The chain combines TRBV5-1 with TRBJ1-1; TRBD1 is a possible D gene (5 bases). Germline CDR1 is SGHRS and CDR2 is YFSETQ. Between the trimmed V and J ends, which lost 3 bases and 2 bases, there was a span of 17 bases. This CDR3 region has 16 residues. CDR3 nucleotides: TGCGCCAGCAGCTGGGACCCGGGACGATTAAACACTGAAGCTTTCTTT. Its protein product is CASSWDPGRLNTEAFF. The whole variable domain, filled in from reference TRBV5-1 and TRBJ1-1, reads KAGVTQTPRYLIKTRGQQVTLSCSPISGHRSVSWYQQTPGQGLQFLFEYFSETQRNKGNFPGRFSGRQFSNSRSEMNVSTLELGDSALYLCASSWDPGRLNTEAFFGQGTRLTVV.

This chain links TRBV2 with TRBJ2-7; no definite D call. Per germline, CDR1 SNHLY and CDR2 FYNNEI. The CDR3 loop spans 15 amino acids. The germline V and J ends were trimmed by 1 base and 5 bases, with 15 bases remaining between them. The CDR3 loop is CASSEVAVYTNEQYF. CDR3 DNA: TGTGCCAGCAGTGAAGTGGCAGTATATACCAACGAGCAGTACTTC.

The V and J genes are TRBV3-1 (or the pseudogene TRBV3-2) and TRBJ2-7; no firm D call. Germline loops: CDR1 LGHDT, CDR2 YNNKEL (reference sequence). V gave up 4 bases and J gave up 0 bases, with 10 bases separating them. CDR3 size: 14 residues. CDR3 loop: CASSRVPSSYEQYF. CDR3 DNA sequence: TGTGCCAGCAGCCGGGTTCCCAGCTCCTACGAGCAGTACTTC.

DNA for the CDR3: TGTGCCAGCAGTGAACAATTAGGGGAGGCGACAGATACGCAGTATTTT. Amino acids: CASSEQLGEATDTQYF. The V gene is TRBV6-1, the J gene TRBJ2-3, with D perhaps matching TRBD2 (6 bases). The germline CDR1 and CDR2 sequences are MNHNS and SASEGT. This CDR3 is built from 16 residues. V lost 2 bases, J lost 3 bases, and 15 bases lay in between.

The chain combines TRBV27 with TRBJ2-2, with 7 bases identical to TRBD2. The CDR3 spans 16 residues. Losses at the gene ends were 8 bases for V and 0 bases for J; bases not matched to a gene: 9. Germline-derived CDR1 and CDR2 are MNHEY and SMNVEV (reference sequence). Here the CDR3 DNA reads TGTGCCAGCTCCTTATTGGGGGGGGCGAACACCGGGGAGCTGTTTTTT. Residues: CASSLLGGANTGELFF.

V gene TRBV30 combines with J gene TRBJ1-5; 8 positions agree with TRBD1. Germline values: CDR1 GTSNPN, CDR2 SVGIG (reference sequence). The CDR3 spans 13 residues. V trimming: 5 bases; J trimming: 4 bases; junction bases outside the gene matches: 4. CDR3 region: CAWDDRGNQPQHF. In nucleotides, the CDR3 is TGTGCCTGGGACGACAGGGGAAATCAGCCCCAGCATTTT.

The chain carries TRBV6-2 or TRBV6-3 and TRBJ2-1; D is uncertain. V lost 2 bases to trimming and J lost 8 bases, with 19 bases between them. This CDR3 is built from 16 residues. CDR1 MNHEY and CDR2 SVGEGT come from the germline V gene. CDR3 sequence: CASSYGVLFVGDEQFF. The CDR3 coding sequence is TGTGCCAGCAGTTACGGGGTACTTTTCGTAGGCGATGAGCAGTTCTTC.

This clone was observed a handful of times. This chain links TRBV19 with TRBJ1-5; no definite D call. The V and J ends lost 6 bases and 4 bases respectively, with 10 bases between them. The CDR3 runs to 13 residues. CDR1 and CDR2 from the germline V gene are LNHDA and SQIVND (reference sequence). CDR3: CASSRRKNQPQHF. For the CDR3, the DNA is TGTGCCAGTAGCCGCAGGAAGAATCAGCCCCAGCATTTT. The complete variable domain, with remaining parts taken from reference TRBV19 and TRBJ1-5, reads DGGITQSPKYLFRKEGQNVTLSCEQNLNHDAMYWYRQDPGQGLRLIYYSQIVNDFQKGDIAEGYSVSREKKESFPLTVTSAQKNPTAFYLCASSRRKNQPQHFGDGTRLSIL.

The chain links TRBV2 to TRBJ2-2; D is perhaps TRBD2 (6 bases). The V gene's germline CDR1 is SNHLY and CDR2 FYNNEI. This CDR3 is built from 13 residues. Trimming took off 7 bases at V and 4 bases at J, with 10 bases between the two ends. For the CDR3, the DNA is TGTGCCAGCACCCCGACTAGCACCGGGGAGCTGTTTTTT. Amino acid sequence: CASTPTSTGELFF.

The CDR3 region has the DNA TGTGCCAGCAGTGAAGCAACGGGAAGTCAGCCCCAGCATTTT. The encoded protein is CASSEATGSQPQHF. The chain is built from TRBV2 and TRBJ1-5, with D unresolved. Trimming shortened V by 0 bases and J by 6 bases, and 9 bases separated the two germline ends. Germline V gives CDR1 SNHLY, CDR2 FYNNEI. CDR3 size: 14 residues. The full variable domain, rest sourced from reference TRBV2 and TRBJ1-5, is EPEVTQTPSHQVTQMGQEVILRCVPISNHLYFYWYRQILGQKVEFLVSFYNNEISEKSEIFDDQFSVERPDGSNFTLKIRSTKLEDSAMYFCASSEATGSQPQHFGDGTRLSIL.

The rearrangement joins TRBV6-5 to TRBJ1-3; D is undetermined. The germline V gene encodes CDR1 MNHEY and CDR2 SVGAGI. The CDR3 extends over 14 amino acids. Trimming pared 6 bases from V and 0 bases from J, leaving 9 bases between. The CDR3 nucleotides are TGTGCCAGCAGCCAATACCCCTCTGGAAACACCATATATTTT. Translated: CASSQYPSGNTIYF.

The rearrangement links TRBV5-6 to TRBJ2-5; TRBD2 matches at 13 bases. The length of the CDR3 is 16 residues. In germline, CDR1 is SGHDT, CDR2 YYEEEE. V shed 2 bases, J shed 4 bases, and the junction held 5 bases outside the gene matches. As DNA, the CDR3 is TGTGCCAGCAGCTTAGGACTAGCGGGAGTCGCAGAGACCCAGTACTTC. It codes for CASSLGLAGVAETQYF.

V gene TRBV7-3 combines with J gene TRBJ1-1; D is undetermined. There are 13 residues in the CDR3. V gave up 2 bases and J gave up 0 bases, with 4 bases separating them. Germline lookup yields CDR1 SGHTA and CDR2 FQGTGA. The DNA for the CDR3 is TGTGCCAGCAGCTTAGTCATGAACACTGAAGCTTTCTTT. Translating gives CASSLVMNTEAFF.